The 22 T cell receptor beta chains below come from one sample, sequenced in a study of blood T cell repertoires in COVID-19. Only in-frame clones appear in the TCRdb table, and some are missing; sequencing was by immunoSEQ multiplex PCR. The sample lists 250,000 to 300,000 clones; roughly 89% were seen once. Specimen: peripheral blood. The receptor source for this set is a man in his forties with acute or convalescent COVID-19.

V usage is TRBV4-1 and J usage is TRBJ2-7, with D tentatively TRBD2 (6 bases). Germline CDR1 and CDR2: MGHRA and YSYEKL. This CDR3 has 15 amino acids. Trimming removed 0 bases at V and 3 bases at J, with 12 bases between. The DNA of the CDR3 is TGCGCCAGCAGCCAAGAGCCCGGGACTTTCTACGAGCAGTACTTC. Its protein is CASSQEPGTFYEQYF.

The chain employs TRBV29-1 and TRBJ2-5; 8 bases match TRBD1. Germline V gene lookup returns CDR1 SQVTM and CDR2 ANQGSEA. V lost 4 bases and J lost 2; bases outside the gene matches: 3. The CDR3 contains 13 residues. CDR3 in amino acids: CSVGDRTQETQYF. CDR3 DNA sequence: TGCAGCGTTGGGGACAGGACTCAAGAGACCCAGTACTTC.

The chain recombines TRBV30 with TRBJ1-3, with D possibly TRBD1 on 5 matching bases. V dropped 5 bases and J dropped 2 bases, with 13 bases sitting between them. CDR1 is GTSNPN and CDR2 is SVGIG in the germline V gene (reference sequence). CDR3 length: 14 residues. The CDR3 protein is CAWGGTDPGNTIYF. DNA of the CDR3: TGTGCCTGGGGGGGGACGGACCCTGGAAACACCATATATTTT.

The chain has TRBV19 and TRBJ2-7, with D possibly matching TRBD2 (5 bases). Germline lookup yields CDR1 LNHDA and CDR2 SQIVND (reference sequence). CDR3 length equals 15 residues. V shed 7 bases and J shed 3 bases, with 19 bases lying between them. The chain's CDR3 is CASTPSGKGSYEQYF. The CDR3 bases are TGTGCCAGTACCCCTTCGGGAAAAGGTAGCTACGAGCAGTACTTC.

The gene calls are TRBV25-1 and TRBJ1-1, with 10 positions matching TRBD1. This CDR3 has 15 residues. V shed 4 bases, J shed 6 bases, and the junction held 8 bases outside the gene matches. Germline V gene sequence: CDR1 MGHDK, CDR2 SYGVNS. CDR3 DNA sequence: TGTGCCAGCAGTGTTCGACAGGGGGCAGATTCTGAAGCTTTCTTT. Amino acids: CASSVRQGADSEAFF.

The J gene is TRBJ1-2, the V gene TRBV11-2; D is uncertain. The V end was cut by 0 bases, the J end by 2 bases, with 10 bases between. The CDR3 spans 15 residues. Germline CDR1 and CDR2: SGHAT and FQNNGV. CDR3 loop: CASSLDAVRNYGYTF. The DNA for the CDR3 is TGTGCCAGCAGCTTAGATGCGGTGCGGAACTATGGCTACACCTTC.

The rearrangement joins TRBV11-2 to TRBJ1-2, with D possibly matching TRBD1 (5 bases). The germline V gene has CDR1 SGHAT and CDR2 FQNNGV. The CDR3 has 16 amino acids. V dropped 5 bases and J dropped 8 bases, with 24 bases sitting between them. CDR3 protein: CASSPRGVQGYEGYTF. The CDR3 nucleotides are TGTGCCAGCAGCCCAAGGGGTGTGCAGGGATATGAGGGCTACACCTTC.

The chain has TRBV6-5 and TRBJ1-6; no reliable D call. Germline-derived CDR1 and CDR2 are MNHEY and SVGAGI. The CDR3 sequence is 15 residues long. Trimming pared 6 bases from V and 6 bases from J, leaving 15 bases between. CDR3: CASRPRRGGNSPLHF. CDR3 DNA: TGTGCCAGCAGGCCCAGGAGAGGAGGTAATTCACCCCTCCACTTT.

The rearrangement joins TRBV6-5 to TRBJ1-3; tentatively, D is TRBD1 (6 bases). V was clipped by 5 bases and J by 0 bases, with 8 bases between them. CDR3 length: 14 residues. Germline CDR1 is MNHEY and CDR2 is SVGAGI. The CDR3: CASSRDNSGNTIYF. As DNA, the CDR3 is TGTGCCAGCAGTAGGGACAACTCTGGAAACACCATATATTTT.

This chain connects TRBV10-1 to TRBJ2-3; TRBD2 is a possible D gene (5 bases). The V and J ends lost 1 base and 4 bases respectively, with 12 bases between them. This CDR3 is 15 amino acids long. The germline V gene has CDR1 WNHNN and CDR2 SYGVQD (reference sequence). CDR3 in amino acids: CASSEYGEKADTQYF. CDR3 bases: TGCGCCAGCAGTGAGTATGGGGAGAAAGCAGATACGCAGTATTTT.

This sequence joins TRBV6-1 and TRBJ1-2; 7 bases fit TRBD1. In germline, CDR1 is MNHNS, CDR2 SASEGT. This CDR3 spans 17 amino acids. Germline trimming cut 3 bases from V and 3 bases from J; bases unmatched to any gene: 13. The CDR3 sequence is CASSEMKGGASYYGYTF. The CDR3 bases are TGTGCCAGCAGTGAGATGAAAGGGGGCGCCTCTTACTATGGCTACACCTTC.

This sequence joins TRBV5-1 and TRBJ1-2; no definite D call. Germline-derived CDR1 and CDR2 are SGHRS and YFSETQ. The CDR3 totals 13 residues. Between the trimmed V and J ends, which lost 6 bases and 4 bases, there was a span of 13 bases. The DNA for the CDR3 is TGCGCCAGCACGCCAGGTCCTCGCTATGGCTACACCTTC. Its protein product is CASTPGPRYGYTF.

This chain uses TRBV15 with TRBJ1-4; D is unresolved. The V and J ends lost 0 bases and 3 bases respectively, with 8 bases between them. The CDR3 covers 15 residues. CDR1 LNHNV and CDR2 YYDKDF come from the germline V gene (reference sequence). The CDR3 DNA reads as TGTGCCACCAGCAGAGACAGTAAATCTAATGAAAAACTGTTTTTT. As protein: CATSRDSKSNEKLFF.

A note on this clone: This specimen includes other DNA sequences encoding the same CDR3. The V and J genes are TRBV6-1 and TRBJ1-3, with D tentatively TRBD1 (5 bases). The CDR3 totals 13 residues. Germline V gene lookup returns CDR1 MNHNS and CDR2 SASEGT. V was trimmed by 2 bases and J by 4 bases, leaving 6 bases between them. CDR3 protein: CASSEQGGNTIYF. CDR3 DNA sequence: TGTGCCAGCAGTGAACAGGGAGGAAACACCATATATTTT.

V and J are TRBV6-5 and TRBJ1-6, with D uncertain. Germline CDR1 is MNHEY and CDR2 is SVGAGI. This CDR3 has 15 amino acids. Trimming took 0 bases from V and 7 from J, leaving 10 bases between them. CDR3: CASSYSGEHNSPLHF. The CDR3 region has the DNA TGTGCCAGCAGTTACTCGGGAGAGCACAATTCACCCCTCCACTTT.

CDR3 in DNA: TGTGCCAGCAGTGTGCGTAGCGGGGGGGTAGATACGCAGTATTTT. It specifies CASSVRSGGVDTQYF. The chain has TRBV2 and TRBJ2-3, with 11 bases identical to TRBD2. Germline-derived CDR1 and CDR2 are SNHLY and FYNNEI. CDR3 length: 15 residues. V shed 4 bases and J 5 bases; nucleotides not matched to a gene: 5.

This clone showed up just once. V usage is TRBV9 and J usage is TRBJ2-1; 9 bases match TRBD2. After removal of 2 bases from V and 3 bases from J, the junction contained 3 bases not matched to a gene. CDR3 size: 15 residues. Germline V gene data show CDR1 as SGDLS and CDR2 as YYNGEE. The CDR3 DNA reads as TGTGCCAGCAGCGTTATGCGGGGGGGCTACAATGAGCAGTTCTTC. It translates to CASSVMRGGYNEQFF.

The chain uses TRBV7-2 and TRBJ2-1; 9 bases are shared with TRBD1. Unmatched junction bases numbered 8, after V lost 5 bases and J lost 0 bases. The CDR3 extends over 17 amino acids. Germline V CDR1 and CDR2: SGHTA, FQGNSA. The CDR3 loop is CASSLGQGRSSYNEQFF. CDR3 in DNA: TGTGCCAGCAGCCTAGGACAGGGGCGAAGCTCCTACAATGAGCAGTTCTTC. The whole variable domain, remainder taken from reference TRBV7-2 and TRBJ2-1, is GAGVSQSPSNKVTEKGKDVELRCDPISGHTALYWYRQSLGQGLEFLIYFQGNSAPDKSGLPSDRFSAERTGGSVSTLTIQRTQQEDSAVYLCASSLGQGRSSYNEQFFGPGTRLTVL.

Points on this clone: One junction end disagrees with the germline gene, perhaps due to a read error. The same CDR3 is also encoded by other DNA sequences in this sample. The chain carries TRBV5-1 and TRBJ2-7; 9 positions agree with TRBD1. CDR3 size: 15 residues. The germline gives CDR1 SGHRS, CDR2 YFSETQ. CDR3 DNA: TGCGCCAGCAGCTTGTTCACAGGGGGCGGCTACGAACAGTACTTC. Translation: CASSLFTGGGYEQYF.

This sequence joins TRBV7-2 and TRBJ1-5; TRBD1 aligns across 8 bases. Germline V gene lookup returns CDR1 SGHTA and CDR2 FQGNSA. The J segment lost 5 bases and the V segment lost 6 bases, leaving 6 bases of the junction unmatched. The CDR3 length is 14 residues. CDR3 nucleotides: TGTGCCAGCAGAGGGACAGGATTCTATCAGCCCCAGCATTTT. Translation: CASRGTGFYQPQHF.

V and J are TRBV27 and TRBJ1-2, with D tentatively TRBD1 (6 bases). The V and J ends lost 2 bases and 4 bases respectively, with 14 bases between them. Germline V gives CDR1 MNHEY, CDR2 SMNVEV (reference sequence). The CDR3 is made up of 15 amino acids. In nucleotides, the CDR3 is TGTGCCAGCAGTTTAAGGGGGGGCTTTACCTATGGCTACACCTTC. Its translation: CASSLRGGFTYGYTF.

This clone was recorded once. The chain uses TRBV19 and TRBJ1-3, with TRBD1 matching over 9 bases. With 3 bases clipped from V and 1 base from J, the junction kept 16 bases outside the gene matches. The germline V gene has CDR1 LNHDA and CDR2 SQIVND (reference sequence). CDR3 length equals 20 residues. The chain's CDR3 is CASSMLWGQGFIASGNTIYF. CDR3 DNA sequence: TGTGCCAGTAGTATGCTTTGGGGACAGGGATTCATTGCTTCTGGAAACACCATATATTTT.